What follows is one T cell receptor (beta chain) and its context. No antigen is known for it. The entry originates in a study of shared clonotypes between healthy human individuals. Measured with immunoSEQ multiplex PCR; TCRdb has only the in-frame clones, and not every one. The sample carries hundreds of thousands of clones, 90% to 98% recorded once. Whole-study findings and limits: Though the depth was large, rarefaction showed that sorted-subset sequencing was incomplete.

Trimming at V came to 10 bases and at J to 1 base, leaving 12 bases not matched to a gene. The germline V gene has CDR1 MDHEN and CDR2 SYDVKM. The CDR3 extends over 15 amino acids. The V and J genes are TRBV28 and TRBJ2-7, with 8 bases identical to TRBD2. What was sequenced was memory CD8+ T cells sorted from blood. The subset denotes: CD45RO+ cells pooled with CCR7-negative TemRA cells. This clonotype was sampled from a man aged 25 to 40 in good health. For the CDR3, the DNA is TGTGCCACCGACATGGGCGGGAGGCGGTCCTACGAGCAGTACTTC. Translating gives CATDMGGRRSYEQYF.